This T cell receptor (beta chain) was captured in a study of blood T cell repertoires in COVID-19. Study in general: Whether acute or convalescent, the COVID-19 samples came from the United States, Italy and Spain. PBMCs, B-cell-depleted T cells, or T cells provided the cDNA or gDNA that made up the material.

Methods used by the authors: For nucleated cells, counts were estimated from reference gene primer amplification. Profiled with immunoSEQ multiplex PCR; TCRdb holds only in-frame clones, not every one. D and trimming come from the DNA, and the V and J calls and clone size come from that table. Here the sample spans roughly 150,000 clones, 85% being singletons. Trimming left V 2 bases short and J 2 bases short, with 9 bases between. The CDR3 contains 14 residues. Germline V gene data show CDR1 as SGHTA and CDR2 as FQGNSA. Seattle enrolled patients during active infection and tracked them longitudinally.

The sequence was obtained from a woman aged 55 to 70 with COVID-19, enrolled during active disease. The sample comprised peripheral blood. V usage is TRBV7-2 and J usage is TRBJ1-1; a possible D gene is TRBD1 (5 bases). As DNA, the CDR3 is TGTGCCAGCAGCTTATGGGGGGACAACACTGAAGCTTTCTTT. Translated: CASSLWGDNTEAFF.